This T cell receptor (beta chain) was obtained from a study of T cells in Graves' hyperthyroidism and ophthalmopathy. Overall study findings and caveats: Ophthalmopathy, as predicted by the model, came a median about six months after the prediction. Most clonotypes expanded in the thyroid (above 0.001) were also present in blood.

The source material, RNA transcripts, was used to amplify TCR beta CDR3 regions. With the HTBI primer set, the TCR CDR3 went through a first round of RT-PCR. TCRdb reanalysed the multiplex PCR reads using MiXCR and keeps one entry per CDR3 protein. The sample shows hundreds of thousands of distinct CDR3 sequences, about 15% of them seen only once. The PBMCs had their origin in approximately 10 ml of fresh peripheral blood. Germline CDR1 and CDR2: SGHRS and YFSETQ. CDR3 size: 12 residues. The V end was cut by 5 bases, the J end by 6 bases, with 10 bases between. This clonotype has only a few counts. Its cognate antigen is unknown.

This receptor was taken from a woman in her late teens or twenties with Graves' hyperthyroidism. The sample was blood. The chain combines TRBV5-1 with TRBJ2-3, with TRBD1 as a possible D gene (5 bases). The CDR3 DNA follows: TGCGCCAGCAGAAGGGGCGCCGATACGCAGTATTTT. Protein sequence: CASRRGADTQYF.